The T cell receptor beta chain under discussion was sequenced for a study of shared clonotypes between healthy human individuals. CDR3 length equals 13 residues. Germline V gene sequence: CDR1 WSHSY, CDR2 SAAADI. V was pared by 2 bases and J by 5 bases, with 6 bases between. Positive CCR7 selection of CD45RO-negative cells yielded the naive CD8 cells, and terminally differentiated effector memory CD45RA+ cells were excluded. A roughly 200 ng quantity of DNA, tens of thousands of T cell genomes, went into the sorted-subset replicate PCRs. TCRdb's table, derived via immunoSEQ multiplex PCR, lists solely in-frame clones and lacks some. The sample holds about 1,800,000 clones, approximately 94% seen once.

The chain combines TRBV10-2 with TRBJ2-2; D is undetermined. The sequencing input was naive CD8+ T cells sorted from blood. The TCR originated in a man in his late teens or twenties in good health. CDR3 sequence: CASSELSTGELFF. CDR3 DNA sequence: TGCGCCAGCAGTGAGCTATCGACCGGGGAGCTGTTTTTT.